This TCR beta chain was retrieved from a study of B cell selection in AIRE deficiency (dated by TCRdb to about 2019). Study-level background: Researchers compared the TCRbeta repertoires of sorted blood CD4+ conventional T cells and regulatory T cells from AIRE-deficient patients with the corresponding repertoires from healthy controls. The TCR-sequenced cohort comprised roughly five AIRE-deficient APECED patients and roughly five healthy control donors. What the research found in general, with its limitations: Among 3657 shared Treg TCRbeta sequences, 30% to 35% were shared exclusively among healthy donors and over 7% exclusively among patients, which suggests that Treg selection is less efficient in the absence of AIRE. About 32% of Treg TCRbeta sequences shared among healthy donors appeared in patient Tconv cells, suggesting diversion of Treg-biased clones into the Tconv compartment. Only TCRbeta chains were sequenced; around 36% of shared healthy-donor Treg sequences also occurred in healthy Tconv, possibly because of differing TCRalpha chains. CDR3s were shorter in shared Treg sequences, reflecting a bias toward rearrangements that have few non-templated nucleotide insertions. In terms of TCRBV gene usage, CDR3 length and TCR diversity, Tconv and Treg cells from AIRE-deficient patients looked similar to Tconv and Treg cells from healthy donors.

The immunoSEQ platform was used to sequence the TCRbeta chain. The original pipeline was this. When conventional T cell repertoires were pooled, some 120,000 distinct in-frame TCRbeta sequences were obtained from patients and 130,000 to 150,000 from healthy donors. Treg TCRbeta sequences shared by two or more individuals were defined as public, and these public Treg TCRbeta sequences were subsequently searched for in Tconv repertoires. Differences between groups were assessed using Mann-Whitney U tests with Bonferroni-Dunn correction in GraphPad Prism 7.03. This is the immuneACCESS table as TCRdb keeps it, with only in-frame sequences that have V and J called. A part of the clones is gone; compared with another copy, unresolved V genes explain less than half, and the rest is unexplained. The V and J calls and clone size are taken from that table; D and trimming were inferred from the DNA. This sample comprises some 22,000 clones, approximately 96% of them detected only once. Under 0.2% of the sample rests with the top ten.

For this clone: The antigen it recognizes is unknown. One base away there is no much larger clone; base qualities are not given.

For sorting, conventional CD4 T cells were defined as CD4+CD127+ cells. The healthy donors who provided the control samples were not related to the patients. Tconv and Treg cells for TCRbeta sequencing were sorted on a FACSAria flow cytometer. Sorted cells were collected in 5-ml round-bottom polystyrene tubes, and dry cell pellets were stored frozen at -80 degrees C prior to sequencing. The material sequenced was CD4+CD127+ conventional T cells sorted from PBMCs. This sequence was found in a human donor in good health.

In nucleotide form, the sequence is TGTGCCAGCAGCCCAGATTGGTACGAGCAGTACTTC. Its product reads: CASSPDWYEQYF. The chain is encoded by TRBV14 joined to TRBJ2-7; confidence is insufficient to name the D gene. V and J are truncated by 4 bases and 4 bases respectively, leaving an intervening sequence of 8 bases. CDR1 SGHDN and CDR2 FVKESK were looked up in the germline V gene. From the cysteine up to the phenylalanine, the CDR3 has a length of 12 residues. Solely the CDR3 DNA is kept, with 36 bases framed from the first base.